The rows below give T cell receptor beta chains drawn from one sample of a study of breast tumors, draining lymph nodes, adjacent tissues. MiXCR, run by TCRdb on the multiplex PCR reads, gives a single entry per CDR3 protein. The data hold about 15,000 distinct CDR3 sequences, with roughly 52% observed a single time. The sample consisted of tumor-adjacent breast tissue. All receptors derive from a female donor with breast cancer. Some clones in this sample may be carry-over from other donors' samples. The CDR3 runs from the conserved cysteine through the conserved F or W. A D gene is named only where the DNA matches it firmly. Clone size is not always given. Where it is, it says once, few, many or a class for expanded clones.

clone_size	v_call	d_call	j_call	cdr3_aa	cdr3_nt
medium-sized	TRBV4-3	TRBD2	TRBJ2-7	CASSQDLPQGSGAYEQYF	TGCGCCAGCAGCCAAGACCTTCCCCAGGGTAGCGGGGCCTACGAGCAGTACTTC
-	TRBV20-1	-	TRBJ1-2	CSAHHVQRDGYTF	TGCAGTGCTCACCACGTTCAGCGGGATGGCTACACCTTC
-	TRBV5-1	-	TRBJ2-7	CASSFEQHEQYF	TGCGCCAGCAGCTTTGAACAGCACGAGCAGTACTTC
many	TRBV30	TRBD1	TRBJ2-2	CAWSFRDRVTGELFF	TGTGCCTGGAGTTTCCGGGACAGGGTGACCGGGGAGCTGTTTTTT
-	TRBV20-1	TRBD2	TRBJ2-1	CSAIGREGFFF	TGCAGTGCTATCGGGCGGGAGGGTTTTTTCTTC
-	TRBV7-2	TRBD2	TRBJ2-5	CASSLGLADQETQYF	TGTGCCAGCAGCTTAGGACTAGCGGACCAAGAGACCCAGTACTTC
medium-sized	TRBV4-3	TRBD1	TRBJ2-7	CASSQLTGTGNEQYF	TGCGCCAGCAGCCAACTCACCGGGACAGGGAACGAGCAGTACTTC
-	TRBV7-2	TRBD2	TRBJ2-1	CASSTEREVYNEQFF	TGTGCCAGCAGCACCGAGCGGGAAGTCTACAATGAGCAGTTCTTC
-	TRBV5-1	TRBD2	TRBJ2-3	CASSDTSGRQDTQYF	TGCGCCAGCAGCGATACTAGCGGGAGGCAAGATACGCAGTATTTT
many	TRBV3-1	-	TRBJ2-7	CASSQDRQSYEQYF	TGTGCCAGCAGCCAAGACCGACAGTCTTACGAGCAGTACTTC
medium-sized	TRBV29-1	TRBD2	TRBJ2-1	CSVLVGGENEQFF	TGCAGCGTTCTGGTGGGAGGGGAAAATGAGCAGTTCTTC
-	TRBV29-1	-	TRBJ2-3	CSVVRQGGSTDTQYF	TGCAGCGTTGTGAGGCAGGGGGGGAGCACAGATACGCAGTATTTT
many	TRBV19	TRBD1	TRBJ1-1	CASRTGGTEAFF	TGTGCCAGTAGGACAGGGGGCACTGAAGCTTTCTTT
many	TRBV30	TRBD1	TRBJ2-4	CAWSLGTQTGRNIQYF	TGTGCCTGGAGTCTCGGGACCCAGACAGGGCGAAACATTCAGTACTTC
-	TRBV7-2	TRBD2	TRBJ2-5	CASSKTPSGRAGEPQYF	TGTGCCAGCAGTAAAACCCCCAGCGGGAGGGCCGGGGAGCCCCAGTACTTC
-	TRBV19	-	TRBJ2-2	CASTTQIGQSGTGELFF	TGTGCCAGTACTACCCAGATAGGACAGTCGGGCACCGGGGAGCTGTTTTTT
many	TRBV7-9	-	TRBJ1-1	CASSSNGANEAFF	TGTGCCAGCAGCTCGAATGGTGCGAATGAAGCTTTCTTT
once	TRBV29-1	-	TRBJ2-2	CSVEAQTNTGELFF	TGCAGCGTTGAGGCACAAACGAACACCGGGGAGCTGTTTTTT
medium-sized	TRBV7-2	-	TRBJ2-3	CASTEGIGTDTQYF	TGTGCCAGCACCGAGGGGATAGGGACAGATACGCAGTATTTT
-	TRBV5-6	-	TRBJ2-3	CASSLGLAWDTQYF	TGTGCCAGCAGCTTGGGACTGGCATGGGATACGCAGTATTTT
medium-sized	TRBV7-9	TRBD1	TRBJ2-7	CASSTAGTGIFSEQYF	TGTGCCAGCAGTACGGCCGGGACAGGGATCTTCTCCGAGCAGTACTTC
many	TRBV5-8	TRBD2	TRBJ2-7	CASSFSGSGSYEQYF	TGTGCCAGCAGTTTCAGCGGGAGTGGGTCCTACGAGCAGTACTTC
-	TRBV11-2	TRBD2	TRBJ2-7	CASSFAGGSYEQYF	TGTGCCAGCAGCTTTGCGGGAGGTTCCTACGAGCAGTACTTC
medium-sized	TRBV9	TRBD2	TRBJ2-5	CASSADSGTRETQYF	TGTGCCAGCAGCGCGGATAGCGGGACCAGGGAGACCCAGTACTTC
once	TRBV6-5	-	TRBJ1-5	CASSHSRNQPQHF	TGTGCCAGCAGTCACTCGAGGAATCAGCCCCAGCATTTT
medium-sized	TRBV9	-	TRBJ1-2	CASSVDTKRGGYTF	TGTGCCAGCAGCGTAGATACCAAGAGGGGTGGCTACACCTTC
many	TRBV7-8	TRBD1	TRBJ2-1	CASSFDRGYNEQFF	TGTGCCAGCAGCTTCGACAGGGGTTACAATGAGCAGTTCTTC
-	TRBV7-2	-	TRBJ1-2	CASSLNRVGGYTF	TGTGCCAGCAGCTTAAATCGGGTGGGGGGCTACACCTTC
many	TRBV4-3	-	TRBJ1-4	CASSRRAGQDNEKLFF	TGCGCCAGCAGCCGAAGAGCGGGACAAGATAATGAAAAACTGTTTTTT
-	TRBV7-2	TRBD2	TRBJ2-3	CASSSTSGRSDTQYF	TGTGCCAGCAGCTCGACTAGCGGGAGGTCGGATACGCAGTATTTT
once	TRBV7-2	-	TRBJ2-1	CASSLLPSSYNEQFF	TGTGCCAGCAGCTTATTGCCTAGCAGCTACAATGAGCAGTTCTTC
many	TRBV18	-	TRBJ2-5	CASSPNRVGETQYF	TGTGCCAGCTCCCCAAACAGGGTCGGGGAGACCCAGTACTTC
once	TRBV20-1	-	TRBJ1-4	CSATTNEKLFF	TGCAGTGCTACAACTAATGAAAAACTGTTTTTT
many	TRBV6-1	-	TRBJ2-2	CASTLGTHTGELFF	TGTGCCAGCACCCTCGGGACACACACCGGGGAGCTGTTTTTT
few	TRBV6-1	TRBD2	TRBJ2-1	CASSPRLAGVKYNEQFF	TGTGCCAGCAGTCCCCGACTAGCGGGAGTTAAGTACAATGAGCAGTTCTTC
-	TRBV19	-	TRBJ1-3	CATRSRTSGNTIYF	TGTGCCACAAGGTCACGGACCTCTGGAAACACCATATATTTT
-	TRBV25-1	-	TRBJ1-5	CASSAGNQPQHF	TGTGCCAGCAGTGCCGGCAATCAGCCCCAGCATTTT
-	TRBV11-2	-	TRBJ2-7	CASSSPPLGVEQYF	TGTGCCAGCAGCTCTCCTCCCTTGGGGGTCGAGCAGTACTTC
many	TRBV11-2	-	TRBJ2-1	CASSMWSSYNEQFF	TGTGCCAGCAGTATGTGGAGCTCCTACAATGAGCAGTTCTTC
-	TRBV5-4	-	TRBJ2-7	CASSTGSSEQYF	TGTGCCAGCAGCACGGGTAGCTCCGAGCAGTACTTC